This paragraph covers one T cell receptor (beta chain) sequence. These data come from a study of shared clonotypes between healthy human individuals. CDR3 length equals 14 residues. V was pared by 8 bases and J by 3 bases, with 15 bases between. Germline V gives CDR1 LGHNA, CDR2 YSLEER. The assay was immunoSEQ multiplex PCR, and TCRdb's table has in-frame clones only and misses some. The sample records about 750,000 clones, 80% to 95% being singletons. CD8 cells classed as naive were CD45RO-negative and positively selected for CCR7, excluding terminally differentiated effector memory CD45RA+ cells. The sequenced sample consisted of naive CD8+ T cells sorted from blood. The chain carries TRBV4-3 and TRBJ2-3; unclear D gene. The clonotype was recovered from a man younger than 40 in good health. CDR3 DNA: TGCGCCAGCTCCCAAGTTGGAGTAACAGATACGCAGTATTTT. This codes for CASSQVGVTDTQYF.